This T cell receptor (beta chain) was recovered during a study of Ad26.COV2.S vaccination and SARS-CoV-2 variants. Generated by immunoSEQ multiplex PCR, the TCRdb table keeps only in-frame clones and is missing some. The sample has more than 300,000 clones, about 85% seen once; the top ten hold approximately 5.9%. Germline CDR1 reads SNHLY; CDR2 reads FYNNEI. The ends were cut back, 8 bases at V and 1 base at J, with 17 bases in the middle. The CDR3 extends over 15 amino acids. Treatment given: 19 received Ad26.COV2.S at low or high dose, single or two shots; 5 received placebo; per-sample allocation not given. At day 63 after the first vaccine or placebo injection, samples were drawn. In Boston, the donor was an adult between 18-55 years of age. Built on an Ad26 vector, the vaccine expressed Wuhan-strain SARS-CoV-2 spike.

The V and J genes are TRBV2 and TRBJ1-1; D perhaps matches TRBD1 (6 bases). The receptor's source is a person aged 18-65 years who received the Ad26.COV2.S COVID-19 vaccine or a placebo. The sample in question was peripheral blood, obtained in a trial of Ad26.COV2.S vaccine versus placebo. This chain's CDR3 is CASPRGGGGNTEAFF. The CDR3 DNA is TGTGCCAGCCCTAGAGGGGGAGGGGGGAACACTGAAGCTTTCTTT.